The clone carrying this T cell receptor (beta chain) was seen only a few times. The antigen is undetermined. The V gene's germline CDR1 is SGHTS and CDR2 YDEGEE. V was pared by 4 bases and J by 4 bases, with 10 bases of the junction left unmatched. The CDR3 loop spans 17 amino acids. Single viable CD3+CD4+CD8-CD45RO+ cells were sorted as the memory CD4+ T cells. Serostatus was set by detecting CMV pp150, pp28, p38, p52 IgG. After thawing, CD4+ T cells were positively selected. The data derive from a study of memory CD4+ T cells and cytomegalovirus serostatus. On the study more broadly: Of the healthy Belgian adults, 8 to 10 were CMV seropositive and 20 to 30 seronegative.

Findings and caveats of the study: Suggested: most of the CMV-linked TCR signature lies in CD4+ memory cells.

Assay: immunoSEQ multiplex PCR; the TCRdb copy retains only in-frame clones and omits some. The data contain 50,000 to 60,000 clones, roughly four fifths of them seen just once; the ten biggest clones take up roughly 0.6%. This clonotype was obtained from an adult in good health and CMV-seronegative. Sequenced input: memory CD4+ T cells from blood. The chain recombines TRBV5-8 with TRBJ2-1; 11 positions match TRBD2. This CDR3 reads CASSLQLAGDLYNEQFF. CDR3 in DNA: TGTGCCAGCAGCCTCCAACTAGCGGGGGACCTTTACAATGAGCAGTTCTTC.